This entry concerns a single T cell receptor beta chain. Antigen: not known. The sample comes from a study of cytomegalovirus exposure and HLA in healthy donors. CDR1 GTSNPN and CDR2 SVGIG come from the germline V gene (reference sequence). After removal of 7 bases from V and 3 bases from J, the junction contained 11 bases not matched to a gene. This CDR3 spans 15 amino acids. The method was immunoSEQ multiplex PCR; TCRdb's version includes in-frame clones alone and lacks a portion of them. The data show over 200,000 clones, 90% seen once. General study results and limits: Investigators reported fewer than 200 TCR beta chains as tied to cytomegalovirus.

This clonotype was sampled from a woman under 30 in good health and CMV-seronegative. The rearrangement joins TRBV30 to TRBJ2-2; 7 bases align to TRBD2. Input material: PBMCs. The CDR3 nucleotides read TGTGCCTTCGAGGCCGGGACTACCTACACCGGGGAGCTGTTTTTT. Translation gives CAFEAGTTYTGELFF.